This entry features one T cell receptor beta chain sequence. Its antigen is unidentified. Trimming took 3 bases from V and 10 from J, leaving 16 bases between them. The CDR3 loop spans 13 amino acids. Germline CDR1 is SGDLS and CDR2 is YYNGEE. This PCR relied on a set of 60 Vbeta primers and 13 Jbeta primers. Authors' methods: A later analysis tallied approximately 87 million unique TCR beta chains, around 11 million of them shared. Using immunoSEQ multiplex PCR, the repertoire was profiled, and TCRdb retains in-frame clones only, with some absent. V, J and clone size are taken as reported in that table, and D and trimming were inferred from the DNA itself. The sample has about 150,000 clones; 84% are singletons. The data belong to a study of cytomegalovirus exposure and HLA in healthy donors. Findings and caveats of the study: Other equally common chains were less clonally expanded than HLA-associated TCR beta chains, a later analysis showed. Apparent HLA restriction characterized most CMV-associated TCR beta chains in a later analysis. Roughly even sequencing depth across donors was the assumption behind the presence/absence analyses.

The receptor's source is a girl under 18 in good health and CMV-seropositive. The chain links TRBV9 to TRBJ1-2; D perhaps matches TRBD1 (5 bases). Sequencing was performed on PBMCs. DNA of the CDR3: TGTGCCAGCAGCGCTGGCGGCGGGGGGACCTACACCTTC. Its translation: CASSAGGGGTYTF.